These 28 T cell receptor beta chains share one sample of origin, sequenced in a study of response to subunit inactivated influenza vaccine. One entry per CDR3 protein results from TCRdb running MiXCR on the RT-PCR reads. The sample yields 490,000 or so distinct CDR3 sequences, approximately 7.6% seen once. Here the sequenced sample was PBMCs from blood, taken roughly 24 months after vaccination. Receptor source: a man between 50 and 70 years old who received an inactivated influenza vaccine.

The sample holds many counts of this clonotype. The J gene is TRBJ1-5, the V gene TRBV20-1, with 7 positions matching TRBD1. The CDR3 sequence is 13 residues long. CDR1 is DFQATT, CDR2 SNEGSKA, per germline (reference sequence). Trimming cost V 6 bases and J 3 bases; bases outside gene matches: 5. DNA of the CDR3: TGCAGTGCAAGACAGGGCCCCAATCAGCCCCAGCATTTT. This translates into CSARQGPNQPQHF.

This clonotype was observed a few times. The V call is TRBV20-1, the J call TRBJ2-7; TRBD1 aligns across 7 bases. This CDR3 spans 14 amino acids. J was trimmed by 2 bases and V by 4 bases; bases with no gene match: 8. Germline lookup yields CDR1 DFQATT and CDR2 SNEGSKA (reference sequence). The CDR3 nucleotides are TGCAGTGCTACCCCGACAGGGCCCCCCTACGAGCAGTACTTC. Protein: CSATPTGPPYEQYF.

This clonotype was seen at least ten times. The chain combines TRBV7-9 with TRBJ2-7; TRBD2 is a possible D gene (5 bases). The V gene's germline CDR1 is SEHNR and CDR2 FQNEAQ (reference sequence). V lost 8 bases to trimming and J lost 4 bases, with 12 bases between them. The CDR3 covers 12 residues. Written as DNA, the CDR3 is TGTGCCAGCGCCCCCGGGGATTACGAGCAGTACTTC. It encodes CASAPGDYEQYF.

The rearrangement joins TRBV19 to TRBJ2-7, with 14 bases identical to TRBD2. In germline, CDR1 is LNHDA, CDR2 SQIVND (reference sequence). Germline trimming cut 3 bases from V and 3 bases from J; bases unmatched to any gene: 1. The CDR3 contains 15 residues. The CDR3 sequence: CASSMGTSGGYEQYF. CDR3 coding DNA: TGTGCCAGTAGTATGGGGACTAGCGGGGGCTACGAGCAGTACTTC.

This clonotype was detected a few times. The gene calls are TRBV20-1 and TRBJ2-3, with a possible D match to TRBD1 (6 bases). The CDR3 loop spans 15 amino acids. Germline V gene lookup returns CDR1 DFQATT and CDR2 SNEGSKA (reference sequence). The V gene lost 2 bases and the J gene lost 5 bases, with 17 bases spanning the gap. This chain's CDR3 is CSARSDRPIGDTQYF. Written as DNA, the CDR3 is TGCAGTGCTAGATCTGACAGGCCTATAGGAGATACGCAGTATTTT.

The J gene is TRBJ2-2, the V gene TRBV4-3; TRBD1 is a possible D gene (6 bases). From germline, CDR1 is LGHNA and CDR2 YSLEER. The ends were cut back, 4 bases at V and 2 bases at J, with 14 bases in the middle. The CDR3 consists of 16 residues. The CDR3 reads CASSRKTGPNTGELFF. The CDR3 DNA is TGCGCCAGCAGCCGAAAAACAGGGCCTAACACCGGGGAGCTGTTTTTT.

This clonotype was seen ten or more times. This chain's CDR3 is CATSDRPDTQYF. DNA of the CDR3: TGTGCCACCAGTGATCGCCCAGATACGCAGTATTTT. V gene TRBV24-1 combines with J gene TRBJ2-3, with unresolved D. Trimming shortened V by 3 bases and J by 4 bases, and 4 bases separated the two germline ends. The germline V gene encodes CDR1 KGHDR and CDR2 SFDVKD. The CDR3 has 12 amino acids.

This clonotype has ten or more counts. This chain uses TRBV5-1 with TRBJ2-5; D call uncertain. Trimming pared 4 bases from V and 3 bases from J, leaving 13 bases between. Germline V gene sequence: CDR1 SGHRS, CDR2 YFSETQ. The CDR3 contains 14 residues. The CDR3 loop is CASSTWDAKETQYF. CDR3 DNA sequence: TGCGCCAGCAGCACCTGGGATGCCAAAGAGACCCAGTACTTC.

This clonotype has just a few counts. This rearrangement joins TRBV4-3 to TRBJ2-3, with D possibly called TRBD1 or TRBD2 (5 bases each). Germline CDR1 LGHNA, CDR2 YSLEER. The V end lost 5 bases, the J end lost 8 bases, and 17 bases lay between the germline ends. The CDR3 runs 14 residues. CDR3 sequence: CASSSSPGSFTQYF. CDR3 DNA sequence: TGCGCCAGCAGCTCGAGTCCAGGGAGTTTTACGCAGTATTTT.

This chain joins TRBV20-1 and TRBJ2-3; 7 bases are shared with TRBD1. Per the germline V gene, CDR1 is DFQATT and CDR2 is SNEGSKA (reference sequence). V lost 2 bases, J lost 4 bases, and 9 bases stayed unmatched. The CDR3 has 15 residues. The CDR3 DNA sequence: TGCAGTGCTAGACGACAGGGTGGTCGCGCAGATACGCAGTATTTT. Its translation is CSARRQGGRADTQYF.

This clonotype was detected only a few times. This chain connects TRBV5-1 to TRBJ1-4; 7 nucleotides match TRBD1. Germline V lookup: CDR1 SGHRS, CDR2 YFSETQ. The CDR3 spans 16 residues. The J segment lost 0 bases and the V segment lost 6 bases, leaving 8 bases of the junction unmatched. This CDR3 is CASNLGTVATNEKLFF. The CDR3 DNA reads TGCGCCAGCAACTTAGGGACAGTTGCAACTAATGAAAAACTGTTTTTT.

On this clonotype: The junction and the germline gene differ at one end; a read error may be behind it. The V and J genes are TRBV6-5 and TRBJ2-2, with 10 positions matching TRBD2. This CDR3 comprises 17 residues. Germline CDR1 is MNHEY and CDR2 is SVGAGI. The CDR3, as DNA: TGTGCCAGCAGTTCGATCGGACTAGCGGCGAACACCTGGGAGCTGTTTTTT. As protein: CASSSIGLAANTWELFF.

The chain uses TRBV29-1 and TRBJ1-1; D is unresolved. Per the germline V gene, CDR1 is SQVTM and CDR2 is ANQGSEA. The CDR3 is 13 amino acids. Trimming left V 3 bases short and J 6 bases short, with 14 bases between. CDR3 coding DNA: TGCAGCGTTGACCCCGTTGGTGGATCTGAAGCTTTCTTT. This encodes CSVDPVGGSEAFF.

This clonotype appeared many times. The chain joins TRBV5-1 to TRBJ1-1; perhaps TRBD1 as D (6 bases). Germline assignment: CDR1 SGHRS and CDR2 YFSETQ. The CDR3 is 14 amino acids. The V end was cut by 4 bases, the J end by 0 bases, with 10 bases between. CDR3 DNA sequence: TGCGCCAGCAGCCCAGGGGATTTGAACACTGAAGCTTTCTTT. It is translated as CASSPGDLNTEAFF.

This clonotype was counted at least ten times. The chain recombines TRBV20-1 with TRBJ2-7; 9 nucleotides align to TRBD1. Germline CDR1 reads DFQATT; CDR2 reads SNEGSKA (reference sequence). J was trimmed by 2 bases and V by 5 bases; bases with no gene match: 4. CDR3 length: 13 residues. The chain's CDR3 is CSASDRGTYEQYF. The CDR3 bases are TGCAGTGCTTCGGACAGGGGAACCTACGAGCAGTACTTC.

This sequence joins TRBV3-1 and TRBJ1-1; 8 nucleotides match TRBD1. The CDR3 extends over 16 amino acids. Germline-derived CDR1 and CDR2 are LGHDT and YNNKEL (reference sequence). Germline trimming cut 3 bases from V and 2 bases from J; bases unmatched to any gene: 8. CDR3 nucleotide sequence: TGTGCCAGCAGCCAGGTCCACAGGGGGTCCAACACTGAAGCTTTCTTT. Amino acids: CASSQVHRGSNTEAFF.

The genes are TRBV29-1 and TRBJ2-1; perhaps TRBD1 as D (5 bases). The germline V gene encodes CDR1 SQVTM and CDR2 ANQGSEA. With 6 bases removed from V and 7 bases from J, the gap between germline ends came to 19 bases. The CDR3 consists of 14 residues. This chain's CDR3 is CSVPYDRNRNEQFF. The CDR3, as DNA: TGCAGCGTCCCGTACGACAGAAACAGGAATGAGCAGTTCTTC.

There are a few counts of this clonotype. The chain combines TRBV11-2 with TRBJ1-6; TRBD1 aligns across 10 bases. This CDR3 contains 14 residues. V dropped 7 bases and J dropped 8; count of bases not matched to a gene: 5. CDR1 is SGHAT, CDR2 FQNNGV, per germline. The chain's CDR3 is CASTWDRGYSPLHF. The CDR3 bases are TGTGCCAGCACGTGGGACAGGGGATATTCACCCCTCCACTTT.

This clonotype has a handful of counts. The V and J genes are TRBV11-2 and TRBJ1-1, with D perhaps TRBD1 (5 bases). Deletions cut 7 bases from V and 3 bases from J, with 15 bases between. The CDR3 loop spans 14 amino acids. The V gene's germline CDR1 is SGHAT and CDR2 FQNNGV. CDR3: CASTLSGYYTEAFF. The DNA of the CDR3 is TGTGCCAGCACCCTGTCAGGGTATTACACTGAAGCTTTCTTT.

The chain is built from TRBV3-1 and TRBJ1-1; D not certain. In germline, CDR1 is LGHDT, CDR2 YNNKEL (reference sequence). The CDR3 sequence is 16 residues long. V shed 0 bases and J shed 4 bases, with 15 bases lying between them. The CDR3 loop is CASSQEGWVAGTEAFF. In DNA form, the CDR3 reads TGTGCCAGCAGCCAAGAAGGGTGGGTCGCCGGCACTGAAGCTTTCTTT.

In DNA, the CDR3 is TGTGCCACGTGGTACAGGGGGGCCTACGAGCAGTACTTC. This translates into CATWYRGAYEQYF. This sequence joins TRBV6-1 and TRBJ2-7; TRBD1 matches 8 bases. The CDR3 spans 13 residues. Germline values: CDR1 MNHNS, CDR2 SASEGT. The junction had 7 bases not matched to a gene; V was cut back by 10 bases and J by 2 bases.

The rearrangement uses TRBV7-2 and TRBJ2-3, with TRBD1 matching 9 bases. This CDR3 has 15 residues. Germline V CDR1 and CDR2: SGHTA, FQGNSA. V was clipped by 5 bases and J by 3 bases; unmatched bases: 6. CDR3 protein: CASSPDRGSTDTQYF. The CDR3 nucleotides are TGTGCCAGCAGCCCCGACAGGGGGAGTACAGATACGCAGTATTTT.

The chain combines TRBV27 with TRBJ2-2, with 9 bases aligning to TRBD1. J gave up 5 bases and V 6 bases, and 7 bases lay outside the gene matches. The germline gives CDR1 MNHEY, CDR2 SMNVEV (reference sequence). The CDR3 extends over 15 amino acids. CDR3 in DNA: TGTGCCAGCAGGACCCGGGACAGGGCTACCGGGGAGCTGTTTTTT. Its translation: CASRTRDRATGELFF.

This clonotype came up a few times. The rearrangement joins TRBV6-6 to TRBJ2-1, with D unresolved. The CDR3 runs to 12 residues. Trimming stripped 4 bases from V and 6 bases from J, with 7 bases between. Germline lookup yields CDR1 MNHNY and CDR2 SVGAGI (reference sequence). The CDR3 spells CASSSISNEQFF. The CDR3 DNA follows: TGTGCCAGCAGTTCAATAAGCAATGAGCAGTTCTTC.

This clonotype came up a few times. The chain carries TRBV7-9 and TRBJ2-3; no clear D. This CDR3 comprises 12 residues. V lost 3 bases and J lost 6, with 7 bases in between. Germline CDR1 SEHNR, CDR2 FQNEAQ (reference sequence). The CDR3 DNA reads TGTGCCAGCAGCTTTCTTTTGGATACGCAGTATTTT. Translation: CASSFLLDTQYF.

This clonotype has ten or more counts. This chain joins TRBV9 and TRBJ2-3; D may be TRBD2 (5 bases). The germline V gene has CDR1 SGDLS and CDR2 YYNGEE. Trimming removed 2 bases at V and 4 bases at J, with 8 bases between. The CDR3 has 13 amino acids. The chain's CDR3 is CASSVKGADTQYF. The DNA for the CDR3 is TGTGCCAGCAGCGTCAAGGGAGCAGATACGCAGTATTTT.

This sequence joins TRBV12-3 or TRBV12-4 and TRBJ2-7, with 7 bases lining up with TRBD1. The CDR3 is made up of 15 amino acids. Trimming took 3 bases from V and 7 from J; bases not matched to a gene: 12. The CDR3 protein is CASSFRGRSELEQYF. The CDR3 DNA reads TGTGCCAGCAGTTTTAGGGGGCGGTCCGAGTTGGAGCAGTACTTC.

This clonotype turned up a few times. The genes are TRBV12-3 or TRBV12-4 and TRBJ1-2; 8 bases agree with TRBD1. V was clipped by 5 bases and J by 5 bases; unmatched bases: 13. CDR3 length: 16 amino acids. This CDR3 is CASSTNQQGVLYGYTF. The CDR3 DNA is TGTGCCAGCAGTACCAACCAACAGGGGGTACTTTATGGCTACACCTTC.